This T cell receptor (beta chain) was sequenced in a study of shared clonotypes between healthy human individuals. Background on the study: Per donor, three plates held CD4 naive cells, three held CD4 memory, two held CD8 naive and one held CD8 memory. Study conclusions and caveats: Sorted-subset sequencing was shown by rarefaction to be incomplete despite large depth. Relative to clonotypes present in all four donors, those not shared had lower generation probabilities.

Note on this clone: No antigen is known for it.

Naive CD8 cells were CD45RO-negative, positively selected for CCR7, excluding terminally differentiated effector memory CD45RA+ cells. This table comes from immunoSEQ multiplex PCR, and its TCRdb copy is limited to in-frame clones, with some not included. The sample lists about 2.1 million clones, around 95% occurring once. The clonotype comes from a young man in good health. Some clones in this sample may be carry-over from other donors' samples. The sample taken for sequencing was naive CD8+ T cells from PBMCs.

CDR3: CASSLAGRSPLHF. The CDR3, as DNA: TGTGCCAGCAGCTTGGCGGGACGTTCACCCCTCCACTTT. The chain carries TRBV5-6 and TRBJ1-6; the D gene is possibly TRBD1 (5 bases). V shed 0 bases and J shed 9 bases, with 7 bases lying between them. This CDR3 spans 13 amino acids. CDR1 and CDR2 from the germline V gene are SGHDT and YYEEEE.